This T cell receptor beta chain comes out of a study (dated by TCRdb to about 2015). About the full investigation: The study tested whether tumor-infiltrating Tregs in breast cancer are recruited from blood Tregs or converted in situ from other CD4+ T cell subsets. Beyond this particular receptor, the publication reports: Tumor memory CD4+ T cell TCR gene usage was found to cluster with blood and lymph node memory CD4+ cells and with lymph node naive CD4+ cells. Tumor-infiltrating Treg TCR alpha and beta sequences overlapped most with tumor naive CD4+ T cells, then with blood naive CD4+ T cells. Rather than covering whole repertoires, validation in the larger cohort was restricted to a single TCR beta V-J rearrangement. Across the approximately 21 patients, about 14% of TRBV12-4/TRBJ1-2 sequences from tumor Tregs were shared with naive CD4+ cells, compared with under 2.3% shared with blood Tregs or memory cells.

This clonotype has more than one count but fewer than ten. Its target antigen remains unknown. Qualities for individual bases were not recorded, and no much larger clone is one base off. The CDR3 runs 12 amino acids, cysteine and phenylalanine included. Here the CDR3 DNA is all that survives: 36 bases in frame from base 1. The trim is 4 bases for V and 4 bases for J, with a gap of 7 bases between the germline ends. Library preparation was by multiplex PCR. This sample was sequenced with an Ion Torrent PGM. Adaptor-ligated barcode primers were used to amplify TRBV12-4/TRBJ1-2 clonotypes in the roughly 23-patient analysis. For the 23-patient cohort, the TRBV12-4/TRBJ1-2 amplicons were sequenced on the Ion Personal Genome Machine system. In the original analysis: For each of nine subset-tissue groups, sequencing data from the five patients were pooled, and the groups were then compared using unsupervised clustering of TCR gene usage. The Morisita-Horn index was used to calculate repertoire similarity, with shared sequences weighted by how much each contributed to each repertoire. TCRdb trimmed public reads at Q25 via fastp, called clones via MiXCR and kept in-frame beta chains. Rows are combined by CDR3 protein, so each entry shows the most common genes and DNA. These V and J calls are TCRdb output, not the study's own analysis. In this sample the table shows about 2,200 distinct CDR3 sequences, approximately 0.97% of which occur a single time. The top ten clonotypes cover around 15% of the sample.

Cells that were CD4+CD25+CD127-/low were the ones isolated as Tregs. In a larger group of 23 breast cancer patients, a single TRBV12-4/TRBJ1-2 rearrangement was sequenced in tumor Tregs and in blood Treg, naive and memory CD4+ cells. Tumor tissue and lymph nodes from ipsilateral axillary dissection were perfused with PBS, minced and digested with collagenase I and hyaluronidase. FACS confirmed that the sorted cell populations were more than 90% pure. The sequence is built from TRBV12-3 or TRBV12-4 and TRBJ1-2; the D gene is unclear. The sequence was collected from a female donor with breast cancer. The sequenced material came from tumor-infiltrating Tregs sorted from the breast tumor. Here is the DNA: TGTGCCAGCAGTTCGACGAGCTATGGCTACACCTTC. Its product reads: CASSSTSYGYTF.